The 12 T cell receptor beta chains reported below all come from one sample, sequenced in a study of T cell repertoires in cytomegalovirus infection. In TCRdb, the reads were re-called with MiXCR into one record per CDR3 protein. The table has nearly 650,000 distinct CDR3 sequences, approximately 24% seen once; the top ten hold under 8.5%. Sequencing was done on a sample of CD8+ T cells from PBMCs. These TCRs come from a human donor in good health (CMV status not recorded). Some clones in this sample may be carry-over from other donors' samples.

V gene TRBV29-1 combines with J gene TRBJ1-1; 10 positions agree with TRBD1. There are 14 residues in the CDR3. V gave up 2 bases and J gave up 10 bases; unmatched junction bases: 10. Germline lookup yields CDR1 SQVTM and CDR2 ANQGSEA. This chain's CDR3 is CSVERWGQGRRAFF. CDR3 nucleotide sequence: TGCAGCGTTGAACGCTGGGGACAGGGGAGGCGAGCTTTCTTT.

This clonotype was counted between two and nine times. The V gene is TRBV6-6, the J gene TRBJ2-1; D uncertain. The CDR3 extends over 14 amino acids. V was pared by 2 bases and J by 6 bases, with 11 bases between. CDR1 and CDR2 (germline): MNHNY, SVGAGI (reference sequence). The CDR3 DNA follows: TGTGCCAGCAGTTACCTGGTCTCCGGCAATGAGCAGTTCTTC. Translated, it gives CASSYLVSGNEQFF.

This clonotype has more than one count but fewer than ten. The rearrangement joins TRBV4-1 to TRBJ2-7; 7 positions agree with TRBD1. This CDR3 is built from 16 residues. V lost 0 bases and J lost 3; bases outside the gene matches: 8. The germline V gene encodes CDR1 MGHRA and CDR2 YSYEKL. CDR3 nucleotides: TGCGCCAGCAGCCAAGATCGACAGGGCTGTTTCTACGAGCAGTACGTC. Translating gives CASSQDRQGCFYEQYV.

This chain joins TRBV2 and TRBJ2-1; D unclear. V shed 11 bases and J shed 8 bases, with 31 bases lying between them. CDR1 SNHLY and CDR2 FYNNEI come from the germline V gene. The CDR3 extends over 17 amino acids. The CDR3 DNA sequence: TGTGCCCAAGCAGTGAAAGTCGGTCCGGAACAGCTCTATGAGCAGTTCTTC. This codes for CAQAVKVGPEQLYEQFF.

V and J are TRBV6-2 or TRBV6-3 and TRBJ2-2; 8 bases are a match to TRBD1. CDR1 MNHEY and CDR2 SVGEGT come from the germline V gene. The CDR3 covers 17 residues. V shed 7 bases and J 4 bases; nucleotides not matched to a gene: 14. The CDR3 is CASTAGDRRMVTGELFF. The CDR3 DNA sequence: TGTGCCAGCACCGCCGGGGACAGGCGAATGGTCACCGGGGAGCTGTTTTTT.

CDR3 nucleotides: TGTGCCAGCAGCTTAAGGGGACAGTATTCCTACGAGCAGTACGTC. Protein product: CASSLRGQYSYEQYV. The genes are TRBV13 and TRBJ2-7; 7 bases agree with TRBD1. V lost 2 bases and J lost 1; bases outside the gene matches: 5. The CDR3 loop spans 15 amino acids. The V gene's germline CDR1 is PRHDT and CDR2 FYEKMQ (reference sequence).

This clonotype was seen a few times. V and J are TRBV6-2 or TRBV6-3 and TRBJ1-5, with TRBD1 matching over 10 bases. Germline loops: CDR1 MNHEY, CDR2 SVGEGT. The V segment lost 1 base and the J segment 7 bases; nucleotides outside the gene matches: 10. The CDR3 runs 17 residues. The CDR3 loop reads CASSYYGTGAMIQPQHF. The CDR3 coding sequence is TGTGCCAGCAGTTACTACGGGACAGGGGCTATGATCCAGCCCCAGCATTTT.

V is TRBV7-9 and J is TRBJ2-2; TRBD1 might be the D (6 bases). Between the trimmed V and J ends, which lost 10 bases and 6 bases, there was a span of 15 bases. Looked up from germline, CDR1 is SEHNR and CDR2 is FQNEAQ (reference sequence). CDR3 size: 13 residues. Written as DNA, the CDR3 is TGTGCCACCAATATCAGGGGAGCCGGGGAGCTGTTTTTT. It translates to CATNIRGAGELFF. Full variable domain (rest looked up from reference TRBV7-9 and TRBJ2-2): DTGVSQNPRHKITKRGQNVTFRCDPISEHNRLYWYRQTLGQGPEFLTYFQNEAQLEKSRLLSDRFSAERPKGSFSTLEIQRTEQGDSAMYLCATNIRGAGELFFGEGSRLTVL.

Turning to this clonotype: A read error may produce the germline difference seen at one junction end. The chain links TRBV4-1 to TRBJ1-4; D is undetermined. Germline CDR1 and CDR2: MGHRA and YSYEKL. The CDR3 is made up of 14 amino acids. This CDR3 reads CVSSRGGMAEKLFF. The CDR3 bases are TGCGTCAGCAGCCGGGGAGGGATGGCTGAAAAACTGTTTTTT.

The chain uses TRBV20-1 and TRBJ2-1; maybe TRBD1 (6 bases). With 0 bases removed from V and 6 bases from J, the gap between germline ends came to 21 bases. The germline V gene has CDR1 DFQATT and CDR2 SNEGSKA (reference sequence). The CDR3 is 17 residues long. DNA of the CDR3: TGCAGTGCTAGAGACTTGGCATACAGGGACCTGGGCAATGAGCAGTTCTTC. The encoded protein is CSARDLAYRDLGNEQFF.

This rearrangement joins TRBV9 to TRBJ2-6; D may correspond to TRBD1 or TRBD2 (5 bases each). CDR3 size: 16 residues. Trimming stripped 6 bases from V and 4 bases from J, with 17 bases between. Per germline, CDR1 SGDLS and CDR2 YYNGEE. CDR3 in DNA: TGTGCCAGCACCAGGGACCGCGTCGTCGGGGCCAACGTCCTGACTTTC. Translated, it gives CASTRDRVVGANVLTF.

CDR3 DNA: TGTGCCAGCAGTTTCCAGGGTGTAAGAAATGAGCAGTTCTTC. This encodes CASSFQGVRNEQFF. The chain joins TRBV28 to TRBJ2-1; D possibly corresponds to TRBD1 (5 bases). There are 14 residues in the CDR3. Trimming cost V 3 bases and J 7 bases, with 13 bases left between them. Germline CDR1 MDHEN, CDR2 SYDVKM.